The sequence of this TCR beta chain was determined in a study of shared clonotypes between healthy human individuals. CD4+ cell separation produced CD45RA+ naive and CD45RA-negative memory subsets. Concerning this clone: Its specificity is unknown.

Overall study results and limits: Larger richness was generally estimated for naive than memory subsets. Clonotypes which were not shared had lower generation probabilities than clonotypes that all four donors shared.

Several immunoSEQ 96-well plates shared each subset's DNA, each plate a replicate. Clones were sequenced by immunoSEQ multiplex PCR, and TCRdb holds only the in-frame ones, with some missing. The sample shows 1.6 million or so clones, about 98.5% of them seen only once. The germline V gene has CDR1 MNHEY and CDR2 SMNVEV (reference sequence). With 4 bases removed from V and 0 bases from J, the gap between germline ends came to 19 bases. This CDR3 spans 18 amino acids. The TCR sequence derives from a man aged 25-40 years in good health. This chain connects TRBV27 to TRBJ1-5; no clear D. The sample taken for sequencing was naive CD4+ T cells sorted from blood. Documented subset: CD45RA+ positively selected. The CDR3 reads CASSSISPDPYSNQPQHF. The CDR3 DNA sequence: TGTGCCAGCAGTTCGATATCTCCCGACCCCTATAGCAATCAGCCCCAGCATTTT.